These 19 T cell receptor beta chains share one sample of origin, sequenced in a study of blood T cell repertoires in COVID-19. The data were produced by immunoSEQ multiplex PCR, yet TCRdb's version contains in-frame clones alone and is incomplete. Of hundreds of thousands of clones in the sample, 70% to 90% were seen once. The sequencing sample was made of peripheral blood. These receptors all stem from a woman between 50 and 59 years old with active or convalescent COVID-19.

The chain employs TRBV30 and TRBJ2-1, with 12 positions matching TRBD2. The CDR3 loop spans 13 amino acids. The V and J ends lost 4 bases and 12 bases, in that order; junction bases with no gene match: 7. The germline V gene encodes CDR1 GTSNPN and CDR2 SVGIG (reference sequence). The CDR3 loop is CAWIPLAGGPQFF. In DNA form, the CDR3 reads TGTGCCTGGATCCCGCTAGCGGGGGGGCCGCAGTTCTTC.

Concerning this clone: At the DNA level, this CDR3 is encoded by other sequences in the same sample as well. This rearrangement joins TRBV7-2 to TRBJ1-3; D call uncertain. The length of the CDR3 is 14 residues. Germline V gives CDR1 SGHTA, CDR2 FQGNSA. V dropped 5 bases and J dropped 2 bases, with 10 bases sitting between them. The CDR3: CASSLGGAGNTIYF. As DNA, the CDR3 is TGTGCCAGCAGCCTCGGAGGAGCTGGAAACACCATATATTTT.

The chain employs TRBV28 and TRBJ1-1; no clear D gene. Germline V gives CDR1 MDHEN, CDR2 SYDVKM. This CDR3 is built from 14 residues. Trimming shortened V by 6 bases and J by 6 bases, and 17 bases separated the two germline ends. The CDR3 sequence: CASRSPSGKAEAFF. For the CDR3, the DNA is TGTGCCAGCAGGTCCCCATCGGGGAAAGCTGAAGCTTTCTTT.

J is TRBJ2-1 and V is TRBV2; 8 bases line up with TRBD2. The junction had 5 bases not matched to a gene; V was cut back by 8 bases and J by 8 bases. Germline assignment: CDR1 SNHLY and CDR2 FYNNEI. CDR3 length: 12 residues. CDR3 sequence: CASRLASDEQFF. CDR3 bases: TGTGCCAGCCGACTAGCGAGTGATGAGCAGTTCTTC.

This clone turned up a few times. This chain connects TRBV28 to TRBJ1-5; TRBD1 might be the D (5 bases). The V and J ends lost 2 bases and 6 bases respectively, with 11 bases between them. Germline V CDR1 and CDR2: MDHEN, SYDVKM. This CDR3 is 14 amino acids long. Here the CDR3 reads CASSLQGLTQPQHF. Here the CDR3 DNA reads TGTGCCAGCAGTTTACAGGGATTGACTCAGCCCCAGCATTTT.

The chain is built from TRBV7-9 and TRBJ1-2; no clear D gene. V lost 1 base to trimming and J lost 4 bases, with 16 bases between them. The germline V gene encodes CDR1 SEHNR and CDR2 FQNEAQ (reference sequence). The CDR3 totals 16 residues. This chain's CDR3 is CASSLDSRIIAYGYTF. The CDR3 DNA reads TGTGCCAGCAGCTTAGATTCTAGGATTATTGCCTATGGCTACACCTTC.

The DNA of the CDR3 is TGTGCCAGCAGCCAAGCGGAGGATGCGGCTGGAAACACCATATATTTT. Translated: CASSQAEDAAGNTIYF. The genes are TRBV4-2 and TRBJ1-3; D remains unclear. The CDR3 sequence is 16 residues long. Germline V lookup: CDR1 LGHNA, CDR2 YNFKEQ. V was pared by 1 base and J by 2 bases, with 12 bases between.

The chain joins TRBV6-4 to TRBJ1-2, with D possibly TRBD1 on 5 matching bases. Germline lookup yields CDR1 MRHNA and CDR2 SNTAGT. CDR3 length: 15 amino acids. The germline V and J ends were trimmed by 5 bases and 6 bases, with 19 bases remaining between them. The CDR3 DNA reads TGTGCCAGCAGTCGCCTGAAGGGACTAGGGGATGGCTACACCTTC. Residues: CASSRLKGLGDGYTF.

The rearrangement uses TRBV7-9 and TRBJ2-3; TRBD1 agrees at 10 bases. V lost 5 bases to trimming and J lost 4 bases; unmatched junction nucleotides: 9. This CDR3 contains 16 residues. The germline gives CDR1 SEHNR, CDR2 FQNEAQ (reference sequence). In DNA form, the CDR3 reads TGTGCCAGCAGCCCCACGGACAGGGGGTGGTCAGATACGCAGTATTTT. It translates to CASSPTDRGWSDTQYF.

The V call is TRBV4-1, the J call TRBJ2-1, with TRBD2 matching 8 bases. Trimming removed 0 bases from V and 3 bases from J; junction bases left unmatched: 4. The CDR3 is 16 amino acids. Germline loops: CDR1 MGHRA, CDR2 YSYEKL. CDR3 nucleotides: TGCGCCAGCAGCCAAGATATCGGGGGGGTCTACAATGAGCAGTTCTTC. Translating it yields CASSQDIGGVYNEQFF.

This rearrangement joins TRBV5-1 to TRBJ2-1; the match to TRBD1 covers 7 bases. Trimming took 0 bases from V and 15 from J; bases not matched to a gene: 21. Germline CDR1 reads SGHRS; CDR2 reads YFSETQ. The CDR3 spans 17 residues. The DNA for the CDR3 is TGCGCCAGCAGCTTGGAGACTTACGGGACAGTTTCTCATCGGCGGTTCTTC. This translates into CASSLETYGTVSHRRFF.

A word on this clone: The same CDR3 is also encoded by other DNA sequences in this sample. This chain uses TRBV7-3 with TRBJ2-3, with D possibly matching TRBD2 (5 bases). Germline V lookup: CDR1 SGHTA, CDR2 FQGTGA. This CDR3 comprises 15 residues. The ends were cut back, 0 bases at V and 1 base at J, with 8 bases in the middle. CDR3 bases: TGTGCCAGCAGCTTAACTGCGGGCGGCACAGATACGCAGTATTTT. It codes for CASSLTAGGTDTQYF.

In its sample, this clone was seen once. Here the CDR3 reads CASSYLTLGLVVGTSEQFF. The CDR3 coding sequence is TGTGCCAGCAGTTACCTCACTCTCGGACTAGTGGTCGGTACAAGTGAGCAGTTCTTC. The V and J genes are TRBV6-2 or TRBV6-3 and TRBJ2-1, with 7 bases aligning to TRBD2. This CDR3 has 19 residues. Germline values: CDR1 MNHEY, CDR2 SVGEGT. Trimming cost V 2 bases and J 9 bases; bases outside gene matches: 22.

This sequence joins TRBV19 and TRBJ2-7, with D possibly being TRBD1 (5 bases). Germline CDR1 LNHDA, CDR2 SQIVND (reference sequence). The CDR3 has 14 residues. Between the trimmed V and J ends, which lost 1 base and 6 bases, there was a span of 13 bases. Here the CDR3 DNA reads TGTGCCAGTAGTATAGGGCCAGGGATGGGCGAGCAGTACTTC. Residues: CASSIGPGMGEQYF.

This chain links TRBV30 with TRBJ2-5, with 9 bases identical to TRBD1. The CDR3 totals 16 residues. V lost 8 bases, J lost 3 bases, and 16 bases stayed unmatched. Germline values: CDR1 GTSNPN, CDR2 SVGIG (reference sequence). DNA for the CDR3: TGTGCCGGAAGGGGGGGACAGGGTAGTTCCGAAGAGACCCAGTACTTC. As protein: CAGRGGQGSSEETQYF. The full variable domain, in which reference TRBV30 and TRBJ2-5 provide the parts outside the CDR3, is SQTIHQWPATLVQPVGSPLSLECTVEGTSNPNLYWYRQAAGRGLQLLFYSVGIGQISSEVPQNLSASRPQDRQFILSSKKLLLSDSGFYLCAGRGGQGSSEETQYFGPGTRLLVL.

The chain is built from TRBV29-1 and TRBJ1-1; the D gene is possibly TRBD1 (5 bases). Germline assignment: CDR1 SQVTM and CDR2 ANQGSEA. Trimming pared 7 bases from V and 4 bases from J, leaving 16 bases between. The CDR3 is 13 amino acids. CDR3 loop: CSATAGRGTEAFF. The CDR3 nucleotides are TGCAGCGCCACGGCGGGGAGGGGCACTGAAGCTTTCTTT.

The rearrangement uses TRBV30 and TRBJ2-6; TRBD1 matches at 7 bases. V lost 3 bases and J lost 2; bases outside the gene matches: 13. Germline CDR1 reads GTSNPN; CDR2 reads SVGIG (reference sequence). The length of the CDR3 is 18 residues. This CDR3 is CAWRGTGAERPGANVLTF. DNA for the CDR3: TGTGCCTGGAGGGGTACAGGGGCGGAGCGGCCTGGGGCCAACGTCCTGACTTTC.

For the CDR3, the DNA is TGTGCCAGCAGCTTACAGGATAACTATGGCTACACCTTC. Translation gives CASSLQDNYGYTF. This chain links TRBV5-6 with TRBJ1-2; D possibly corresponds to TRBD1 (5 bases). Per germline, CDR1 SGHDT and CDR2 YYEEEE. V lost 2 bases and J lost 1, with 6 bases in between. This CDR3 comprises 13 residues.

This chain links TRBV7-3 with TRBJ2-1; 14 nucleotides line up with TRBD2. The germline CDR1 and CDR2 sequences are SGHTA and FQGTGA. V lost 5 bases to trimming and J lost 0 bases; unmatched junction nucleotides: 9. CDR3 length: 19 residues. The CDR3 nucleotides read TGTGCCAGCAGCCACGGGACTAGCGGGGGCCCGAGCTCCTACAATGAGCAGTTCTTC. Protein product: CASSHGTSGGPSSYNEQFF. Full variable domain (missing parts from reference TRBV7-3 and TRBJ2-1): GAGVSQTPSNKVTEKGKYVELRCDPISGHTALYWYRQSLGQGPEFLIYFQGTGAADDSGLPNDRFFAVRPEGSVSTLKIQRTERGDSAVYLCASSHGTSGGPSSYNEQFFGPGTRLTVL.